This entry features one T cell receptor beta chain sequence. This CDR3 contains 13 residues. The germline V gene encodes CDR1 SGHTA and CDR2 FQGNSA. The V gene end was trimmed by 5 bases and the J gene end by 5 bases; junction bases not matched to a gene: 2. The data were taken from a study of OX40 agonist ivuxolimab in advanced cancers. Produced via immunoSEQ multiplex PCR; TCRdb's table is partial and in-frame only. The sample holds some 60,000 clones, 91% seen once. This chain links TRBV7-2 with TRBJ1-5; 8 bases align to TRBD1. The material was CD4+ or CD8+ T cells sorted from blood, obtained in a trial of the OX40 agonist ivuxolimab. The clonotype was recovered from an adult with an advanced solid tumor such as melanoma, head and neck, liver or kidney cancer. CDR3 protein: CASSPDRDQPQHF. The CDR3 coding sequence is TGTGCCAGCAGCCCGGACAGGGATCAGCCCCAGCATTTT.